Listed below are T cell receptor beta chains from one sample, sequenced in a study of molecular identifiers for immune sequencing clone quantification. MiXCR was run by TCRdb on the PCR reads, yielding one entry per CDR3 protein. The repertoire holds hundreds of thousands of distinct CDR3 sequences, with under 25% as singletons. Input material: naive CD8+ T cells from blood, with Jurkat cell RNA spiked in. The receptors were gathered from a human donor in good health. Some libraries in this study had Jurkat cell RNA spiked in. Both conserved end residues are part of each CDR3. Clone size is not always given. Where it is, it says once, few, many or a class for expanded clones.

len: 13; j_gene: TRBJ2-5; v_gene: TRBV11-1; abundance: .; CDR3aa: CASSGWYQETQYF
len: 15; j_gene: TRBJ2-3; v_gene: TRBV7-6; abundance: few; CDR3aa: CASSPYGGSTDTQYF
len: 14; j_gene: TRBJ2-6; v_gene: TRBV4-3; abundance: many; CDR3aa: CASSQGGGANVLTF
len: 15; j_gene: TRBJ2-3; v_gene: TRBV5-6; abundance: many; CDR3aa: CASSLVGQGPDTQYF
len: 16; j_gene: TRBJ1-4; v_gene: TRBV6-2/TRBV6-3; abundance: .; CDR3aa: CASSTDSGRLNEKLFF
len: 13; j_gene: TRBJ2-3; v_gene: TRBV27; abundance: .; CDR3aa: CANRYRYTDTQYF
len: 14; j_gene: TRBJ2-7; v_gene: TRBV5-1; abundance: many; CDR3aa: CASSLAPGVDEQYF
len: 14; j_gene: TRBJ1-5; v_gene: TRBV7-9; abundance: .; CDR3aa: CASSSTGGDQPQHF
len: 15; j_gene: TRBJ1-1; v_gene: TRBV6-2/TRBV6-3; abundance: .; CDR3aa: CASSYSGDPNTEAFF
len: 18; j_gene: TRBJ1-6; v_gene: TRBV4-1; abundance: .; CDR3aa: CASSQDPGSMPYNSPLHF
len: 16; j_gene: TRBJ2-5; v_gene: TRBV12-3/TRBV12-4; abundance: .; CDR3aa: CASSPGTSGGQETQYF
len: 12; j_gene: TRBJ2-7; v_gene: TRBV5-1; abundance: .; CDR3aa: CASSPPRYEQYF
len: 14; j_gene: TRBJ2-1; v_gene: TRBV7-8; abundance: .; CDR3aa: CASSLGTVYNEQFF
len: 17; j_gene: TRBJ2-1; v_gene: TRBV20-1; abundance: few; CDR3aa: CSVPGLFIGPVPGEQFF
len: 14; j_gene: TRBJ1-5; v_gene: TRBV27; abundance: many; CDR3aa: CASRLTGANQPQHF
len: 13; j_gene: TRBJ1-5; v_gene: TRBV20-1; abundance: .; CDR3aa: CSLRGGGDQPQHF
len: 15; j_gene: TRBJ1-2; v_gene: TRBV13; abundance: many; CDR3aa: CASSLGYRGDYGYTF
len: 15; j_gene: TRBJ2-7; v_gene: TRBV6-5; abundance: few; CDR3aa: CASSYSGGAYDEQYF
len: 14; j_gene: TRBJ1-2; v_gene: TRBV29-1; abundance: many; CDR3aa: CSTRTGAANYGYTF
len: 13; j_gene: TRBJ2-5; v_gene: TRBV27; abundance: few; CDR3aa: CASSLTNQETQYF
len: 14; j_gene: TRBJ2-2; v_gene: TRBV28; abundance: .; CDR3aa: CASSLLGDTGVLFF
len: 16; j_gene: TRBJ1-1; v_gene: TRBV7-9; abundance: few; CDR3aa: CASSLAVGSRNTEAFF
len: 14; j_gene: TRBJ1-1; v_gene: TRBV10-3; abundance: .; CDR3aa: CAISERLENTEAFF
len: 12; j_gene: TRBJ1-1; v_gene: TRBV29-1; abundance: many; CDR3aa: CSVRTSNTEAFF
len: 13; j_gene: TRBJ1-1; v_gene: TRBV19; abundance: .; CDR3aa: CASSMGLHAEAFF
len: 11; j_gene: TRBJ2-4; v_gene: TRBV5-6; abundance: many; CDR3aa: CASSFGLNQYF
len: 15; j_gene: TRBJ2-3; v_gene: TRBV19; abundance: many; CDR3aa: CATSGLARLQDTQYF
len: 15; j_gene: TRBJ2-7; v_gene: TRBV4-3; abundance: many; CDR3aa: CASSQGQGKTYEQYF
len: 16; j_gene: TRBJ2-5; v_gene: TRBV15; abundance: few; CDR3aa: CATSRAGPNPMETQYF
len: 16; j_gene: TRBJ2-1; v_gene: TRBV18; abundance: once; CDR3aa: CASPPLTGIPYNEQFF
len: 18; j_gene: TRBJ2-3; v_gene: TRBV14; abundance: many; CDR3aa: CASSHLPPTSGSGYTQYF
len: 14; j_gene: TRBJ1-1; v_gene: TRBV13; abundance: few; CDR3aa: CASSLVTANTEAFF
len: 13; j_gene: TRBJ2-7; v_gene: TRBV5-1; abundance: few; CDR3aa: CASSLISAYEQYF
len: 13; j_gene: TRBJ1-1; v_gene: TRBV30; abundance: many; CDR3aa: CAWSVAGNTEAFF
len: 13; j_gene: TRBJ2-3; v_gene: TRBV29-1; abundance: .; CDR3aa: CSVREGMGNTQYF
len: 13; j_gene: TRBJ1-1; v_gene: TRBV12-3/TRBV12-4; abundance: .; CDR3aa: CASSFYYDTEAFF
len: 18; j_gene: TRBJ1-5; v_gene: TRBV28; abundance: .; CDR3aa: CASSLSFGVGDINQPQHF
len: 12; j_gene: TRBJ2-2; v_gene: TRBV6-2/TRBV6-3; abundance: .; CDR3aa: CASVSRTGELFF
len: 13; j_gene: TRBJ1-2; v_gene: TRBV28; abundance: many; CDR3aa: CARTTGGIYGYTF
len: 15; j_gene: TRBJ2-7; v_gene: TRBV2; abundance: .; CDR3aa: CASSEWFGGTYEQYF
len: 16; j_gene: TRBJ1-5; v_gene: TRBV12-5; abundance: many; CDR3aa: CASGLVHVGSNQPQHF
len: 12; j_gene: TRBJ2-5; v_gene: TRBV29-1; abundance: many; CDR3aa: CSVADSQETQYF